The text below deals with one TCR beta chain. Some clones are missing from TCRdb's copy, which holds only in-frame ones; the method was immunoSEQ multiplex PCR. Seen here are some 70,000 clones, around 90% observed once, and the top ten hold 3.5% to 4.5%. The data belong to a study of T cell changes during pregnancy in multiple sclerosis. Germline assignment: CDR1 MNHEY and CDR2 SMNVEV (reference sequence). With 5 bases removed from V and 7 bases from J, the gap between germline ends came to 12 bases. The CDR3 covers 14 residues. This chain links TRBV27 with TRBJ1-6, with D possibly TRBD1 on 6 matching bases. This sample comprised peripheral blood, obtained after pregnancy. This TCR was recovered from a female donor in good health, enrolled as a control in a pregnancy study. The CDR3 reads CASSGGTQNSPLHF. Here the CDR3 DNA reads TGTGCCAGCAGTGGTGGGACACAAAATTCACCCCTCCACTTT.